A single TCR beta chain is shown here with its context. These data come from a study of early T cells in non-severe SARS-CoV-2 infection. Unique molecular identifiers tagged individual cDNA molecules. TCRdb processed the 5' RACE reads anew with MiXCR; each CDR3 protein has one entry. The table records roughly 58,000 distinct CDR3 sequences, around 12% of them present only once. The CDR3 consists of 12 residues. With 2 bases removed from V and 10 bases from J, the gap between germline ends came to 6 bases. Germline assignment: CDR1 MNHEY and CDR2 SVGEGT. The J gene is TRBJ1-6, the V gene TRBV6-2 or TRBV6-3, with D hard to call. Sequencing input: whole blood. This clonotype originated in an adult who was a healthcare worker with PCR-confirmed SARS-CoV-2 infection or an uninfected control (not recorded which). The CDR3, as DNA: TGTGCCAGCAGTTACGGCAGCTCACCCCTCCACTTT. Protein: CASSYGSSPLHF.